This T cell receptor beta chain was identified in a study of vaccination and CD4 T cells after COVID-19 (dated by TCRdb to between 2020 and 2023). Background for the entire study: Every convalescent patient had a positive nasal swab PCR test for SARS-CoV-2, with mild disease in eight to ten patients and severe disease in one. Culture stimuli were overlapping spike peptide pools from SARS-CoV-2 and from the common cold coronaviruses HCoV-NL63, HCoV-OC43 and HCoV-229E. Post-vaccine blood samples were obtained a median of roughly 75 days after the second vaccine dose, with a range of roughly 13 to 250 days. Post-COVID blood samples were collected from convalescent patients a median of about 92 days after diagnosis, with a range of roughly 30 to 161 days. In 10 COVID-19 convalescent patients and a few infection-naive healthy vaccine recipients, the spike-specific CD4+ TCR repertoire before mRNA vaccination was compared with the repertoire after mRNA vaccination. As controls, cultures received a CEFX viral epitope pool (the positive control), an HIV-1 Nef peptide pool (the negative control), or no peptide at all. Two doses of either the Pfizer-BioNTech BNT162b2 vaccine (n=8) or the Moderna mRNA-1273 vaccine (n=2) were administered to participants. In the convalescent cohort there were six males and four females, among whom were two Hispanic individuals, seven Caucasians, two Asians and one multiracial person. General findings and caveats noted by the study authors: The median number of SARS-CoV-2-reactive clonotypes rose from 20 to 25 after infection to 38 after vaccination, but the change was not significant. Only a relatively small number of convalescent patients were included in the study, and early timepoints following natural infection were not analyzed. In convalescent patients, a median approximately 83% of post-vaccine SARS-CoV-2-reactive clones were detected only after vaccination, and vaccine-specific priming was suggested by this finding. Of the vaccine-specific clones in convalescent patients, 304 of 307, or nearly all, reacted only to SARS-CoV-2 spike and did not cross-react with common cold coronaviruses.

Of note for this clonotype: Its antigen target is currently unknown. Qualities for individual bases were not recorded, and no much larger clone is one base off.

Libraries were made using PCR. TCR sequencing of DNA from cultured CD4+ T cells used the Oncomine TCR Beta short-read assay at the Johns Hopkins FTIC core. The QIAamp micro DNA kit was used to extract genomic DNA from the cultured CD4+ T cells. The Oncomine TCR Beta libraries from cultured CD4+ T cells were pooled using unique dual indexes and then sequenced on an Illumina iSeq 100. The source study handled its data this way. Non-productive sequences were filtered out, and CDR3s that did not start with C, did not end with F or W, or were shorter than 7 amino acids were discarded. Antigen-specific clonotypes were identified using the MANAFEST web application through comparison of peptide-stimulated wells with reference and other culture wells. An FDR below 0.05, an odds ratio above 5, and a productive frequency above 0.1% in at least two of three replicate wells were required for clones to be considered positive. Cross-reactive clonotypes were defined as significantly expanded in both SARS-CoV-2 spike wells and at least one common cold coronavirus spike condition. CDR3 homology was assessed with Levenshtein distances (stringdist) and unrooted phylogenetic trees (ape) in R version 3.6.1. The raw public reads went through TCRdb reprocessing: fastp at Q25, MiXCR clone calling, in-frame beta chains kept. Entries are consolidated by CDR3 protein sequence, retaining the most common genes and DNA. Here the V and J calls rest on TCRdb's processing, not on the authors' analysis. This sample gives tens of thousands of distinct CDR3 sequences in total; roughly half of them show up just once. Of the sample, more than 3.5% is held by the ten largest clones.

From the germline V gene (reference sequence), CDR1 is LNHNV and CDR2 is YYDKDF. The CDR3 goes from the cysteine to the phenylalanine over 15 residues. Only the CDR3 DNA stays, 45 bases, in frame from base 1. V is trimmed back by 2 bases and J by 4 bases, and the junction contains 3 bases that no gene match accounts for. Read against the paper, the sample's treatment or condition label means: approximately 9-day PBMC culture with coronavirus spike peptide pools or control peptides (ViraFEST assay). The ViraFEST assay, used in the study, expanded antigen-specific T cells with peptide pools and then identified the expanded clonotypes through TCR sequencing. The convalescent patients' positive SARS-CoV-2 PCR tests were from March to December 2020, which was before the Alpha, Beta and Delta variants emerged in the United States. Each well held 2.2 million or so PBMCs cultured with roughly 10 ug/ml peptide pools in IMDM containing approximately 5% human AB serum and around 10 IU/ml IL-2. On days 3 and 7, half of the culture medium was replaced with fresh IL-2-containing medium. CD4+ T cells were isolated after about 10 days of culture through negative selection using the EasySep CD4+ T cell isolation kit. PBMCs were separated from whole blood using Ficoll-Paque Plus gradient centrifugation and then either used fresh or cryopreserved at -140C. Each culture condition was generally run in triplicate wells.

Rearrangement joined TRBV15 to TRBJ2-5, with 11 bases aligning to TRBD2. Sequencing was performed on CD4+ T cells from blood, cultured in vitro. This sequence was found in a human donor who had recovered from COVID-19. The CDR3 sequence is CATSRSGTSGETQYF. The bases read TGTGCCACCAGCAGATCCGGGACTAGCGGAGAGACCCAGTACTTC.